The 17 T cell receptor beta chains given below trace back to one sample, sequenced in a study of blood T cell repertoires in COVID-19. The table came from immunoSEQ multiplex PCR; TCRdb's copy has only in-frame clones and leaves some out. The sample comprises approximately 250,000 clones, about 87% of which are singletons, and 2% to 2.5% rests with the top ten. The specimen was PBMCs or T cells enriched from blood (not recorded which). These receptors all come from a middle-aged woman with acute COVID-19.

V usage is TRBV19 and J usage is TRBJ2-1; D possibly corresponds to TRBD2 (5 bases). The V and J ends lost 7 bases and 0 bases respectively, with 13 bases between them. The CDR3 consists of 15 residues. Germline V gene data show CDR1 as LNHDA and CDR2 as SQIVND (reference sequence). CDR3 bases: TGTGCCAGTAACCCTAGAGGGAGCTCCTACAATGAGCAGTTCTTC. Protein sequence: CASNPRGSSYNEQFF.

The V call is TRBV12-3 or TRBV12-4, the J call TRBJ2-4; 7 bases align to TRBD1. This CDR3 region has 13 residues. The V and J ends lost 3 bases and 8 bases, in that order; junction bases with no gene match: 4. The CDR3 spells CASSFQGVDIQYF. DNA of the CDR3: TGTGCCAGCAGTTTCCAGGGGGTAGACATTCAGTACTTC.

The chain joins TRBV15 to TRBJ2-7; 7 nucleotides align to TRBD2. V gave up 1 base and J gave up 3 bases; unmatched junction bases: 6. The CDR3 extends over 15 amino acids. CDR1 is LNHNV, CDR2 YYDKDF, per germline (reference sequence). This CDR3 is CATSRGGGSFYEQYV. DNA of the CDR3: TGTGCCACCAGCAGAGGAGGCGGGAGCTTCTACGAGCAGTACGTC.

The chain joins TRBV19 to TRBJ1-1; D is perhaps TRBD1 (5 bases). The CDR3 totals 14 residues. Germline CDR1 is LNHDA and CDR2 is SQIVND (reference sequence). Trimming pared 1 base from V and 6 bases from J, leaving 12 bases between. CDR3 DNA sequence: TGTGCCAGTAGTATAGTACGGGGCGGGGCTGAAGCTTTCTTT. Its translation is CASSIVRGGAEAFF.

The V and J genes are TRBV11-2 and TRBJ2-1; D remains unclear. The germline V gene has CDR1 SGHAT and CDR2 FQNNGV. V was pared by 3 bases and J by 9 bases, with 12 bases between. This CDR3 spans 13 amino acids. The CDR3 region has the DNA TGTGCCAGCAGCTTGAGGCTGGCGTTTGAGCAGTTCTTC. It codes for CASSLRLAFEQFF. Together with reference TRBV11-2 and TRBJ2-1, the CDR3 gives the full variable domain: EAGVAQSPRYKIIEKRQSVAFWCNPISGHATLYWYQQILGQGPKLLIQFQNNGVVDDSQLPKDRFSAERLKGVDSTLKIQPAKLEDSAVYLCASSLRLAFEQFFGPGTRLTVL.

The CDR3 nucleotides read TGTGCCAGCAAGGCGGGAGGGCCCGGGAACATTCAGTACTTC. Protein sequence: CASKAGGPGNIQYF. The chain carries TRBV6-5 and TRBJ2-4; TRBD2 matches 9 bases. J was trimmed by 7 bases and V by 7 bases; bases with no gene match: 8. Germline V gene sequence: CDR1 MNHEY, CDR2 SVGAGI. There are 14 residues in the CDR3.

V usage is TRBV28 and J usage is TRBJ1-2; 11 bases match TRBD1. Trimming cost V 6 bases and J 4 bases; bases outside gene matches: 4. CDR3 length: 14 amino acids. The V gene's germline CDR1 is MDHEN and CDR2 SYDVKM. CDR3 sequence (DNA): TGTGCCAGCAGCCTTGGGACAGGGGGCTATGGCTACACCTTC. This gives the protein CASSLGTGGYGYTF.

The genes are TRBV2 and TRBJ1-2; the D gene is possibly TRBD1 (6 bases). In germline, CDR1 is SNHLY, CDR2 FYNNEI. The CDR3 contains 13 residues. V was shortened by 6 bases and J by 8 bases, with 16 bases between the two germline ends. The CDR3 loop is CASRAQGVQGYTF. The CDR3 bases are TGTGCCAGCAGAGCACAGGGAGTTCAGGGCTACACCTTC.

The chain carries TRBV30 and TRBJ1-2, with TRBD1 matching over 7 bases. Germline CDR1 GTSNPN, CDR2 SVGIG (reference sequence). V shed 5 bases, J shed 7 bases, and the junction held 10 bases outside the gene matches. The CDR3 spans 13 residues. The CDR3 sequence: CAWGRGGSLGYTF. The CDR3 DNA sequence: TGTGCCTGGGGACGAGGGGGCAGTCTTGGCTACACCTTC.

This chain joins TRBV7-9 and TRBJ1-2; the match to TRBD1 covers 7 bases. This CDR3 is built from 15 residues. Germline CDR1 reads SEHNR; CDR2 reads FQNEAQ (reference sequence). Trimming cost V 5 bases and J 4 bases; bases outside gene matches: 10. For the CDR3, the DNA is TGTGCCAGCAGCCTAGACAGGGCGAAGCTCTATGGCTACACCTTC. Amino acid sequence: CASSLDRAKLYGYTF.

V usage is TRBV5-4 and J usage is TRBJ2-2; 13 bases align to TRBD2. V lost 6 bases, J lost 5 bases, and 7 bases stayed unmatched. Germline V gene data show CDR1 as SGHNT and CDR2 as YYREEE (reference sequence). The CDR3 is 16 amino acids. The CDR3 sequence: CASTTPGLAGTGELFF. As DNA, the CDR3 is TGTGCCAGCACCACCCCGGGACTAGCGGGAACCGGGGAGCTGTTTTTT.

This chain joins TRBV3-1 (or the pseudogene TRBV3-2) and TRBJ1-5; a weak D match, TRBD1 (6 bases). Germline-derived CDR1 and CDR2 are LGHDT and YNNKEL (reference sequence). This CDR3 has 14 amino acids. Trimming stripped 0 bases from V and 9 bases from J, with 12 bases between. The CDR3 loop reads CASSQDRTARPQHF. The DNA for the CDR3 is TGTGCCAGCAGCCAAGATCGGACAGCCAGGCCCCAGCATTTT.

This clone was recorded only once. The genes are TRBV15 and TRBJ2-3, with D perhaps TRBD2 (5 bases). Germline V gene data show CDR1 as LNHNV and CDR2 as YYDKDF (reference sequence). Trimming cost V 5 bases and J 0 bases, with 9 bases left between them. The CDR3 contains 14 residues. CDR3 in DNA: TGTGCCACCAGCCTTCCGGGGAGCACAGATACGCAGTATTTT. Translating it yields CATSLPGSTDTQYF.

V is TRBV10-3 and J is TRBJ2-2; 7 nucleotides agree with TRBD2. The CDR3 loop spans 16 amino acids. V gave up 0 bases and J gave up 4 bases; unmatched junction bases: 5. CDR1 is ENHRY and CDR2 is SYGVKD in the germline V gene. This chain's CDR3 is CAISESVAGATGELFF. Written as DNA, the CDR3 is TGTGCCATCAGTGAGTCGGTAGCGGGCGCCACCGGGGAGCTGTTTTTT.

This clone came up once. The rearrangement uses TRBV7-9 and TRBJ1-1, with TRBD1 matching 8 bases. J lost 1 base, V lost 4 bases, and 8 bases had no gene match. The germline V gene has CDR1 SEHNR and CDR2 FQNEAQ (reference sequence). The CDR3 loop spans 16 amino acids. The CDR3 DNA sequence: TGTGCCAGCAGCTCCAGGGGAGGGACAGGGAACACTGAAGCTTTCTTT. This codes for CASSSRGGTGNTEAFF.

This clone was recorded a few times. The genes are TRBV25-1 and TRBJ1-2; 12 bases align to TRBD1. Per the germline V gene, CDR1 is MGHDK and CDR2 is SYGVNS. The CDR3 runs 16 residues. With V trimmed by 2 bases and J by 7 bases, 8 bases remained unmatched. CDR3 protein: CASSEAPGQGAGGYTF. DNA of the CDR3: TGTGCCAGCAGTGAAGCACCGGGACAGGGGGCGGGTGGCTACACCTTC.

The genes are TRBV15 and TRBJ2-1; possibly TRBD1 for D (6 bases). Trimming took 0 bases from V and 6 from J, leaving 18 bases between them. The CDR3 runs 17 residues. The germline CDR1 and CDR2 sequences are LNHNV and YYDKDF (reference sequence). CDR3 coding DNA: TGTGCCACCAGCAGAGATGGTGCACAGGGTCGATCCAATGAGCAGTTCTTC. Translation gives CATSRDGAQGRSNEQFF. The variable domain in full, completed from reference TRBV15 and TRBJ2-1, reads DAMVIQNPRYQVTQFGKPVTLSCSQTLNHNVMYWYQQKSSQAPKLLFHYYDKDFNNEADTPDNFQSRRPNTSFCFLDIRSPGLGDTAMYLCATSRDGAQGRSNEQFFGPGTRLTVL.